Below are 15 T cell receptor beta chains sequenced from a single sample in a study of T cell responses to AZD1222 COVID-19 vaccine. TCRdb's copy holds only in-frame clones and misses some; the assay was immunoSEQ multiplex PCR. The table includes about 94,000 clones, around 85% detected once. Sequencing used peripheral blood, obtained 28 days after the second AZD1222 dose. The receptors come from an adult who received the AZD1222 COVID-19 vaccine.

The sample holds one count of this clone. V is TRBV24-1 and J is TRBJ2-2; 14 bases align to TRBD2. Germline CDR1 reads KGHDR; CDR2 reads SFDVKD. The length of the CDR3 is 16 residues. J was trimmed by 10 bases and V by 2 bases; bases with no gene match: 5. CDR3 DNA sequence: TGTGCCACCAGTGATTACCGGACTAGCGGGAGGTTGGAGCTGTTTTTT. Translated: CATSDYRTSGRLELFF.

The chain uses TRBV29-1 and TRBJ2-1, with a possible D match to TRBD1 (5 bases). Trimming left V 8 bases short and J 8 bases short, with 16 bases between. The CDR3 length is 12 residues. Looked up from germline, CDR1 is SQVTM and CDR2 is ANQGSEA. CDR3: CSTQGGVDEQFF. The CDR3 DNA sequence: TGCAGCACCCAGGGTGGGGTCGATGAGCAGTTCTTC.

This chain uses TRBV11-2 with TRBJ2-1, with D perhaps TRBD2 (6 bases). V was clipped by 5 bases and J by 10 bases, with 18 bases between them. Germline-derived CDR1 and CDR2 are SGHAT and FQNNGV. The length of the CDR3 is 14 residues. CDR3 sequence (DNA): TGTGCCAGCAGCCGAAGCGGGCGTGACGAAGAGCAGTTCTTC. Its translation is CASSRSGRDEEQFF.

This rearrangement joins TRBV19 to TRBJ1-5; D gene unclear. Germline assignment: CDR1 LNHDA and CDR2 SQIVND (reference sequence). This CDR3 contains 11 residues. The V end lost 7 bases, the J end lost 9 bases, and 10 bases lay between the germline ends. CDR3 DNA: TGTGCCAGTATCGGATCCGGGCCCCAGCATTTT. Protein product: CASIGSGPQHF.

This chain joins TRBV6-5 and TRBJ2-2; D is perhaps TRBD1 (5 bases). The germline V gene has CDR1 MNHEY and CDR2 SVGAGI. This CDR3 has 11 residues. V shed 10 bases and J shed 7 bases, with 10 bases lying between them. The CDR3 region is CATTQGGELFF. The CDR3 DNA reads as TGTGCCACCACGCAGGGCGGGGAGCTGTTTTTT.

The gene calls are TRBV19 and TRBJ2-7; the D is unclear. V lost 7 bases and J 5 bases, leaving 15 bases between the germline ends. This CDR3 spans 13 amino acids. Germline V gene lookup returns CDR1 LNHDA and CDR2 SQIVND (reference sequence). This chain's CDR3 is CASTMQTGDEQYF. The CDR3, as DNA: TGTGCCAGTACCATGCAGACTGGGGACGAGCAGTACTTC.

The chain couples TRBV7-3 to TRBJ2-3; D is perhaps TRBD1 (6 bases). In germline, CDR1 is SGHTA, CDR2 FQGTGA. With 1 base removed from V and 1 base from J, the gap between germline ends came to 9 bases. This CDR3 spans 15 amino acids. The CDR3 region is CASSLSAGGTDTQYF. For the CDR3, the DNA is TGTGCCAGCAGCTTAAGCGCAGGGGGCACAGATACGCAGTATTTT.

V gene TRBV24-1 combines with J gene TRBJ1-2, with 9 bases matching TRBD1. The CDR3 covers 19 residues. The germline V gene encodes CDR1 KGHDR and CDR2 SFDVKD. The J segment lost 5 bases and the V segment lost 4 bases, leaving 19 bases of the junction unmatched. In DNA, the CDR3 is TGTGCCACCAGTGAGGGGGCTGGACCCGGGACAGGGTCGGGGTATGGCTACACCTTC. Protein product: CATSEGAGPGTGSGYGYTF.

The genes are TRBV3-1 (or the pseudogene TRBV3-2) and TRBJ2-2; D not resolved. V was cut by 0 bases and J by 9 bases, with 5 bases left in between. Germline V gene sequence: CDR1 LGHDT, CDR2 YNNKEL (reference sequence). The CDR3 sequence is 12 residues long. DNA of the CDR3: TGTGCCAGCAGCCAAGATGGCCGGGAGCTGTTTTTT. It is translated as CASSQDGRELFF.

CDR3 nucleotides: TGTGCCAGCAGTTTGGGCACATCGAACACCGGGGAGCTGTTTTTT. This encodes CASSLGTSNTGELFF. The chain carries TRBV28 and TRBJ2-2; no firm D call. The V end was cut by 3 bases, the J end by 0 bases, with 8 bases between. The CDR3 totals 15 residues. Germline V gives CDR1 MDHEN, CDR2 SYDVKM.

CDR3 nucleotide sequence: TGTGCCAGCAGGCCGATCAGGGGGCGAGACACTGAAGCTTTCTTT. It codes for CASRPIRGRDTEAFF. V usage is TRBV7-6 and J usage is TRBJ1-1, with 8 bases matching TRBD1. Trimming took 6 bases from V and 3 from J; bases not matched to a gene: 9. Germline CDR1 is SGHVS and CDR2 is FNYEAQ. The CDR3 length is 15 residues.

This clone was seen a handful of times. The gene calls are TRBV9 and TRBJ2-1, with TRBD2 identical over 13 bases. V gave up 4 bases and J gave up 10 bases; unmatched junction bases: 8. This CDR3 is built from 15 residues. CDR1 and CDR2 (germline): SGDLS, YYNGEE. CDR3 nucleotide sequence: TGTGCCAGCAGCCCCCGGACTAGCGGGAGTGGCGAGCAGTTCTTC. Translated, it gives CASSPRTSGSGEQFF.

V and J are TRBV20-1 and TRBJ2-7; the D gene is possibly TRBD1 (6 bases). The germline V gene encodes CDR1 DFQATT and CDR2 SNEGSKA (reference sequence). CDR3 length: 14 amino acids. V was cut by 3 bases and J by 0 bases, with 12 bases left in between. CDR3 sequence (DNA): TGCAGTGCTAGTCCCGGGACACTCTCCTACGAGCAGTACTTC. This translates into CSASPGTLSYEQYF.

The chain joins TRBV28 to TRBJ2-7; 7 nucleotides match TRBD2. Germline CDR1 and CDR2: MDHEN and SYDVKM. This CDR3 spans 14 amino acids. J was trimmed by 6 bases and V by 5 bases; bases with no gene match: 10. The chain's CDR3 is CASSPRLAHLEQYF. DNA for the CDR3: TGTGCCAGCAGTCCCCGACTAGCCCACCTCGAGCAGTACTTC.

The V gene is TRBV2, the J gene TRBJ1-2; no clear D gene. Trimming removed 4 bases at V and 7 bases at J, with 10 bases between. Germline lookup yields CDR1 SNHLY and CDR2 FYNNEI. This CDR3 spans 12 amino acids. The CDR3 loop is CASSAEKVGYTF. The CDR3 DNA reads TGTGCCAGCAGTGCCGAGAAGGTTGGCTACACCTTC.